The TCR beta chain under discussion was sequenced for a study of cytomegalovirus exposure and HLA in healthy donors. It was with 60 Vbeta and 13 Jbeta primers that the PCR ran. Method: immunoSEQ multiplex PCR; TCRdb's copy keeps in-frame clones and lacks some. The sample lists about 90,000 clones, 70% to 85% occurring once. Study results and caveats: Based on reports, TCR beta sequences accurately predicted HLA-A and HLA-B alleles for most subjects. Rare sequences made up most TCRs, while some public TCRs were found in many donors.

Concerning this clone: Its antigen is still unknown. One junction end disagrees with the germline gene, perhaps due to a read error.

The CDR3 is 12 residues long. Germline assignment: CDR1 SQVTM and CDR2 ANQGSEA. Sequences were obtained from PBMCs. The chain carries TRBV29-1 and TRBJ1-1; no clear D. The origin of this receptor is a man between 18 and 35 years old in good health and CMV-seronegative. The CDR3 protein is CSFERGNTEAFF. The CDR3 DNA follows: TGCAGCTTTGAACGGGGGAACACTGAAGCTTTCTTT.